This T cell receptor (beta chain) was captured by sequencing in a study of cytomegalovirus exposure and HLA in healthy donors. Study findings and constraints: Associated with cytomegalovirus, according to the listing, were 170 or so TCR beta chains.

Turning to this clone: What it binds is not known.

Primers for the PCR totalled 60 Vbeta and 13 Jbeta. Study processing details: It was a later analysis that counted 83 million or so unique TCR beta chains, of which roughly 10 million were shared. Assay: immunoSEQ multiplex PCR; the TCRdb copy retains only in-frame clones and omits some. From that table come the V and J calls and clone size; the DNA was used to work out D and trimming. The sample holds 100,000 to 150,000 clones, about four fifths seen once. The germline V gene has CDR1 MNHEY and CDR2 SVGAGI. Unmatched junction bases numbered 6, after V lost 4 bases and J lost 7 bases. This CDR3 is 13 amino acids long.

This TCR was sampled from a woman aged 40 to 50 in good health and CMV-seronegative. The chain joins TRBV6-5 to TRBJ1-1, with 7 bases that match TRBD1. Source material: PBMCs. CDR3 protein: CASSFRDRREAFF. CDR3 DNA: TGTGCCAGCAGTTTCCGGGACAGACGTGAAGCTTTCTTT.